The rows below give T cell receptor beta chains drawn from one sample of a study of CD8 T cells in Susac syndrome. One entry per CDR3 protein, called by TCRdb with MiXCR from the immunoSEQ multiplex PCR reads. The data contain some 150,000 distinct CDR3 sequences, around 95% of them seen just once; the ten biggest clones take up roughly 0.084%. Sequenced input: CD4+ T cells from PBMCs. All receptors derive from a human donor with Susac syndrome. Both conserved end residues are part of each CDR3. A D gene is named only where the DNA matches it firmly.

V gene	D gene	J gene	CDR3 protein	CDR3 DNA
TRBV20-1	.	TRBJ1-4	CSARRGGGREKLFF	TGCAGTGCTAGGCGTGGTGGGGGTAGGGAAAAACTGTTTTTT
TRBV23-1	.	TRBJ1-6	CASSRGNSPLHF	TGCGCCAGCAGTCGGGGTAATTCACCCCTCCACTTT
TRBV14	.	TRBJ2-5	CATFEGVETQYF	TGTGCCACCTTCGAAGGCGTTGAGACCCAGTACTTC
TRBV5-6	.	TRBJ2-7	CASSLATEQYF	TGTGCCAGCAGCCTGGCTACCGAGCAGTACTTC
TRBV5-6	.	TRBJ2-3	CASSLIADTQYF	TGTGCCAGCAGCTTGATTGCAGATACGCAGTATTTT
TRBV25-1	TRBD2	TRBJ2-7	CASSEWGTSGSRVYEQYF	TGTGCCAGCAGTGAATGGGGGACTAGCGGGAGTAGGGTTTACGAGCAGTACTTC
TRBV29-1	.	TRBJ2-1	CSADPLGVDEQFF	TGCAGCGCTGACCCACTCGGGGTGGATGAGCAGTTCTTC
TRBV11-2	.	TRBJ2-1	CASSLDGEVYNEQFF	TGTGCCAGCAGCTTAGATGGTGAGGTATACAATGAGCAGTTCTTC
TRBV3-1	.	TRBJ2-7	CASSQGPAGLYEQYF	TGTGCCAGCAGCCAAGGTCCAGCGGGCCTCTACGAGCAGTACTTC
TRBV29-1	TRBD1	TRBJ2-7	CSVRGQIYEQYF	TGCAGCGTTAGGGGACAGATATACGAGCAGTACTTC
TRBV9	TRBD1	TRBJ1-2	CASSALGQGVPYRDGYTF	TGTGCCAGCAGCGCCCTGGGACAGGGGGTACCCTATAGGGATGGCTACACCTTC
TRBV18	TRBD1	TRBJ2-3	CASSPRDRGITDTQYF	TGTGCCAGCTCACCTCGGGACAGGGGGATCACAGATACGCAGTATTTT
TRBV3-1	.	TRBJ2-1	CASSQGGGNYNEQFF	TGTGCCAGCAGCCAAGGCGGGGGCAACTACAATGAGCAGTTCTTC
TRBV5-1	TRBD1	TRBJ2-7	CASSRTGIEQYF	TGCGCCAGCAGCCGGACAGGGATCGAGCAGTACTTC
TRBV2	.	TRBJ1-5	CASTHTDRSQPQHF	TGTGCCAGCACCCACACCGACAGAAGTCAGCCCCAGCATTTT
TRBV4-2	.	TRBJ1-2	CASSQGGGNYGYTF	TGTGCCAGCAGCCAAGGAGGAGGTAACTATGGCTACACCTTC
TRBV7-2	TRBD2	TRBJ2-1	CASSLAPSSGRNNEQFF	TGTGCCAGCAGCTTAGCGCCTTCTAGCGGGAGGAACAATGAGCAGTTCTTC